This T cell receptor beta chain was sequenced during a study of control samples from healthy donors and cancer patients. The V gene's germline CDR1 is MNHEY and CDR2 SMNVEV (reference sequence). The CDR3 runs 16 residues. The V end was cut by 0 bases, the J end by 9 bases, with 20 bases between. Assay used: immunoSEQ multiplex PCR; TCRdb lists only in-frame clones, some missing. The sample shows some 100,000 clones, more than 80% of them seen only once. What was sequenced was blood. The sequence derives from a man between 18 and 29 years old in good health. The rearrangement joins TRBV27 to TRBJ2-5, with a possible D match to TRBD2 (5 bases). CDR3 sequence: CASSLSGGPLTRAQYF. CDR3 coding DNA: TGTGCCAGCAGTTTATCGGGCGGTCCTCTAACGAGGGCCCAGTACTTC.